Presented here are 31 T cell receptor beta chains from one specimen sequenced in a study of blood T cell repertoires in COVID-19. Here immunoSEQ multiplex PCR was the method, and the copy in TCRdb shows in-frame clones only, minus some. Altogether some 320,000 clones are present, about nine tenths being singletons, with the ten largest covering over 4%. The source material was PBMCs or T cells enriched from blood (not recorded which). The receptors were sampled from a man aged 55 to 70 who had recovered from COVID-19.

The chain uses TRBV7-8 and TRBJ1-5, with D possibly being TRBD1 (5 bases). Germline V gene lookup returns CDR1 SGHVS and CDR2 FQNEAQ. This CDR3 has 16 amino acids. Trimming pared 5 bases from V and 0 bases from J, leaving 14 bases between. DNA for the CDR3: TGTGCCAGCAGCCAAACGACAGCCTATAGCAATCAGCCCCAGCATTTT. Its translation is CASSQTTAYSNQPQHF.

The genes are TRBV27 and TRBJ2-2, with 7 bases identical to TRBD1. The CDR3 contains 16 residues. Germline V lookup: CDR1 MNHEY, CDR2 SMNVEV (reference sequence). The junction had 8 bases not matched to a gene; V was cut back by 4 bases and J by 3 bases. CDR3 loop: CASSSQGVWDTGELFF. The CDR3 DNA is TGTGCCAGCAGTTCCCAGGGGGTCTGGGACACCGGGGAGCTGTTTTTT.

The chain employs TRBV3-1 (or the pseudogene TRBV3-2) and TRBJ1-2; weak D call: TRBD1 (6 bases). From germline, CDR1 is LGHDT and CDR2 YNNKEL (reference sequence). Between the trimmed V and J ends, which lost 3 bases and 4 bases, there was a span of 9 bases. The length of the CDR3 is 13 residues. The CDR3 nucleotides read TGTGCCAGCAGCCAGGGGGCCAGCTATGGCTACACCTTC. Residues: CASSQGASYGYTF.

At least ten counts were recorded for this clone. This chain uses TRBV7-9 with TRBJ2-3, with 10 bases matching TRBD1. The CDR3 is 17 amino acids. Trimming removed 6 bases from V and 2 bases from J; junction bases left unmatched: 11. CDR1 and CDR2 (germline): SEHNR, FQNEAQ (reference sequence). DNA for the CDR3: TGTGCCAGCAGTAATCCGGGGACAGGGGATCCCACAGATACGCAGTATTTT. Translated: CASSNPGTGDPTDTQYF.

The count of this clone is one. This sequence joins TRBV19 and TRBJ1-5; the match to TRBD1 covers 8 bases. CDR1 and CDR2 (germline): LNHDA, SQIVND (reference sequence). Trimming cost V 4 bases and J 5 bases; bases outside gene matches: 7. The CDR3 runs 15 residues. CDR3 sequence (DNA): TGTGCCAGTAGTAGAATTCCGACAGGGGATCAGCCCCAGCATTTT. It is translated as CASSRIPTGDQPQHF.

This rearrangement joins TRBV9 to TRBJ1-1, with 7 bases identical to TRBD1. V was clipped by 0 bases and J by 5 bases; unmatched bases: 4. The CDR3 is 14 residues long. Germline V gives CDR1 SGDLS, CDR2 YYNGEE. As DNA, the CDR3 is TGTGCCAGCAGCGTAGGACAGGGTGGTACTGAAGCTTTCTTT. As protein: CASSVGQGGTEAFF. The complete variable domain, with remaining parts taken from reference TRBV9 and TRBJ1-1, reads DSGVTQTPKHLITATGQRVTLRCSPRSGDLSVYWYQQSLDQGLQFLIQYYNGEERAKGNILERFSAQQFPDLHSELNLSSLELGDSALYFCASSVGQGGTEAFFGQGTRLTVV.

This clone was seen only once. This chain links TRBV3-1 (or the pseudogene TRBV3-2) with TRBJ2-7; no definite D call. The CDR3 has 12 residues. Deletions cut 1 base from V and 2 bases from J, with 3 bases between. CDR1 and CDR2 (germline): LGHDT, YNNKEL (reference sequence). CDR3: CASSQAAYEQYF. CDR3 in DNA: TGTGCCAGCAGCCAAGCAGCCTACGAGCAGTACTTC.

V and J are TRBV28 and TRBJ1-5; 9 bases are a match to TRBD1. The V gene end was trimmed by 2 bases and the J gene end by 3 bases; junction bases not matched to a gene: 2. Germline CDR1 reads MDHEN; CDR2 reads SYDVKM. This CDR3 is built from 15 residues. The CDR3 loop is CASSLGTGYNQPQHF. As DNA, the CDR3 is TGTGCCAGCAGTTTAGGGACAGGGTACAATCAGCCCCAGCATTTT. Full variable domain (remainder filled in from reference TRBV28 and TRBJ1-5): DVKVTQSSRYLVKRTGEKVFLECVQDMDHENMFWYRQDPGLGLRLIYFSYDVKMKEKGDIPEGYSVSREKKERFSLILESASTNQTSMYLCASSLGTGYNQPQHFGDGTRLSIL.

Concerning this clone itself: Other nucleotide sequences from this sample produce the same CDR3. The chain combines TRBV7-2 with TRBJ2-7, with no clear D. CDR1 is SGHTA, CDR2 FQGNSA, per germline. The CDR3 runs 16 residues. The V end lost 1 base, the J end lost 2 bases, and 15 bases lay between the germline ends. The CDR3 protein is CASSLVSGSPTYEQYF. The CDR3 DNA is TGTGCCAGCAGCTTAGTTTCAGGTTCCCCCACCTACGAGCAGTACTTC.

This clone was picked up one time. The chain has TRBV28 and TRBJ1-3; D gene ambiguous. Trimming removed 5 bases from V and 0 bases from J, with 14 bases in between. The CDR3 is 16 residues long. Germline values: CDR1 MDHEN, CDR2 SYDVKM. CDR3 amino acids: CASSTPPGFSGNTIYF. CDR3 bases: TGTGCCAGCAGTACACCTCCGGGGTTCTCTGGAAACACCATATATTTT.

This clone was picked up a small number of times. The rearrangement links TRBV6-5 to TRBJ2-4; 8 bases are a match to TRBD1. The CDR3 totals 14 residues. With V trimmed by 0 bases and J by 8 bases, 3 bases remained unmatched. CDR1 MNHEY and CDR2 SVGAGI come from the germline V gene. CDR3 in DNA: TGTGCCAGCAGTTACTCTGGGACAGGTGACATTCAGTACTTC. This sequence encodes CASSYSGTGDIQYF.

The chain links TRBV5-1 to TRBJ1-3, with D possibly matching TRBD1 (6 bases). Trimming took 2 bases from V and 0 from J, leaving 12 bases between them. Germline V lookup: CDR1 SGHRS, CDR2 YFSETQ. The CDR3 extends over 16 amino acids. The chain's CDR3 is CASSLNPTGSGNTIYF. The CDR3 DNA sequence: TGCGCCAGCAGCTTAAACCCGACAGGCTCTGGAAACACCATATATTTT.

J is TRBJ2-7 and V is TRBV3-1 (or the pseudogene TRBV3-2), with 8 nucleotides matching TRBD2. V gave up 6 bases and J gave up 5 bases; unmatched junction bases: 9. This CDR3 is 14 amino acids long. Germline CDR1 and CDR2: LGHDT and YNNKEL (reference sequence). In DNA form, the CDR3 reads TGTGCCAGCAGTGACCGCGGGGGGTCTGACGAGCAGTACTTC. This encodes CASSDRGGSDEQYF.

The table lists this clone with a count of one. CDR3 amino acids: CATTRGASGANVLTF. CDR3 sequence (DNA): TGTGCCACTACGCGGGGGGCCTCTGGGGCCAACGTCCTGACTTTC. The V call is TRBV19, the J call TRBJ2-6, with 8 bases fitting TRBD2. This CDR3 has 15 residues. Germline CDR1 and CDR2: LNHDA and SQIVND (reference sequence). V shed 10 bases, J shed 0 bases, and the junction held 5 bases outside the gene matches.

The chain employs TRBV2 and TRBJ1-2; TRBD1 might be the D (6 bases). This CDR3 has 14 residues. Germline V lookup: CDR1 SNHLY, CDR2 FYNNEI. This CDR3 is CVREKGESNYGYTF. CDR3 in DNA: TGTGTAAGAGAGAAGGGGGAGTCTAACTATGGCTACACCTTC.

The chain is built from TRBV2 and TRBJ1-1; 9 bases agree with TRBD1. This CDR3 spans 13 amino acids. V was pared by 8 bases and J by 5 bases, with 6 bases of the junction left unmatched. CDR1 and CDR2 (germline): SNHLY, FYNNEI. CDR3 sequence (DNA): TGTGCCAGCGGCGGGGACAGGGAAACTGAAGCTTTCTTT. It translates to CASGGDRETEAFF. The full variable domain, its missing parts supplied by reference TRBV2 and TRBJ1-1, is EPEVTQTPSHQVTQMGQEVILRCVPISNHLYFYWYRQILGQKVEFLVSFYNNEISEKSEIFDDQFSVERPDGSNFTLKIRSTKLEDSAMYFCASGGDRETEAFFGQGTRLTVV.

This rearrangement joins TRBV10-3 to TRBJ2-3; 11 bases align to TRBD2. This CDR3 is built from 17 residues. J lost 0 bases, V lost 7 bases, and 9 bases had no gene match. Per the germline V gene, CDR1 is ENHRY and CDR2 is SYGVKD. The CDR3 loop is CAIKRGTSGTSTDTQYF. The CDR3 nucleotides are TGTGCCATCAAGAGGGGGACTAGCGGTACTAGCACAGATACGCAGTATTTT.

The chain carries TRBV7-9 and TRBJ1-1; D perhaps matches TRBD1 (6 bases). This CDR3 spans 13 amino acids. CDR1 is SEHNR, CDR2 FQNEAQ, per germline (reference sequence). The ends were cut back, 1 base at V and 5 bases at J, with 8 bases in the middle. CDR3 protein: CASSLEGVTEAFF. For the CDR3, the DNA is TGTGCCAGCAGCTTAGAGGGGGTGACTGAAGCTTTCTTT.

The chain couples TRBV7-2 to TRBJ1-5; 7 nucleotides align to TRBD1. Unmatched junction bases numbered 7, after V lost 5 bases and J lost 6 bases. The germline V gene has CDR1 SGHTA and CDR2 FQGNSA. This CDR3 spans 14 amino acids. This chain's CDR3 is CASSPRQGSQPQHF. The DNA of the CDR3 is TGTGCCAGCAGCCCGAGACAGGGTAGTCAGCCCCAGCATTTT.

The chain carries TRBV24-1 and TRBJ2-1; 8 positions agree with TRBD2. Germline loops: CDR1 KGHDR, CDR2 SFDVKD. This CDR3 is 16 amino acids long. V dropped 4 bases and J dropped 1; count of bases not matched to a gene: 5. The CDR3 DNA reads as TGTGCCACCAGTGACCATCGACTAGCGTCCTACAATGAGCAGTTCTTC. Residues: CATSDHRLASYNEQFF.

This clone was counted once. The chain is built from TRBV7-2 and TRBJ1-4; TRBD1 agrees at 7 bases. Germline CDR1 is SGHTA and CDR2 is FQGNSA. The CDR3 length is 13 residues. After removal of 7 bases from V and 7 bases from J, the junction contained 6 bases not matched to a gene. The CDR3 here is CASNRGNGEKLFF. The CDR3 DNA reads as TGTGCCAGCAACAGGGGTAACGGTGAAAAACTGTTTTTT.

This chain joins TRBV9 and TRBJ2-1; tentative D call: TRBD1 (7 bases). With 4 bases removed from V and 5 bases from J, the gap between germline ends came to 16 bases. Per germline, CDR1 SGDLS and CDR2 YYNGEE. This CDR3 region has 15 residues. The CDR3 nucleotides read TGTGCCAGCAGCCCCCCGCAGGGGGGTAACAATGAGCAGTTCTTC. It is translated as CASSPPQGGNNEQFF.

This chain connects TRBV7-2 to TRBJ2-2; D is perhaps TRBD2 (6 bases). Germline values: CDR1 SGHTA, CDR2 FQGNSA. This CDR3 is 16 amino acids long. The V end lost 2 bases, the J end lost 2 bases, and 12 bases lay between the germline ends. The CDR3 DNA reads as TGTGCCAGCAGCTTAATTAGCGGAACAAACACCGGGGAGCTGTTTTTT. Amino acid sequence: CASSLISGTNTGELFF.

CDR3 coding DNA: TGCAGTGCTAGTTGGACTGCGAACACTGAAGCTTTCTTT. Encoded protein: CSASWTANTEAFF. The gene calls are TRBV20-1 and TRBJ1-1; D ambiguous. The length of the CDR3 is 13 residues. The germline gives CDR1 DFQATT, CDR2 SNEGSKA (reference sequence). Trimming pared 3 bases from V and 1 base from J, leaving 9 bases between.

As DNA, the CDR3 is TGCGCCAGCAGCTCCTGGGGGAGGGCTAGCACAGATACGCAGTATTTT. Protein sequence: CASSSWGRASTDTQYF. V usage is TRBV5-1 and J usage is TRBJ2-3; TRBD2 agrees at 7 bases. V lost 3 bases, J lost 0 bases, and 7 bases stayed unmatched. The CDR3 extends over 16 amino acids. The germline gives CDR1 SGHRS, CDR2 YFSETQ.

The rearrangement links TRBV11-3 to TRBJ2-5, with 7 positions matching TRBD1. The V segment lost 5 bases and the J segment 3 bases; nucleotides outside the gene matches: 6. This CDR3 is 14 amino acids long. Germline V CDR1 and CDR2: SGHNT, YENEEA. CDR3 region: CASSASGQKETQYF. The CDR3 nucleotides are TGTGCCAGCAGCGCCTCGGGACAGAAAGAGACCCAGTACTTC.

The V and J genes are TRBV15 and TRBJ2-3; 10 nucleotides line up with TRBD1. Germline lookup yields CDR1 LNHNV and CDR2 YYDKDF (reference sequence). CDR3 length equals 15 residues. V lost 1 base and J lost 6; bases outside the gene matches: 4. The CDR3 loop is CATSRGQGAFDTQYF. Written as DNA, the CDR3 is TGTGCCACCAGCAGAGGACAGGGGGCATTTGATACGCAGTATTTT. The full variable domain, its missing parts supplied by reference TRBV15 and TRBJ2-3, is DAMVIQNPRYQVTQFGKPVTLSCSQTLNHNVMYWYQQKSSQAPKLLFHYYDKDFNNEADTPDNFQSRRPNTSFCFLDIRSPGLGDTAMYLCATSRGQGAFDTQYFGPGTRLTVL.

The rearrangement links TRBV25-1 to TRBJ1-6; D possibly corresponds to TRBD1 (6 bases). CDR1 is MGHDK, CDR2 SYGVNS, per germline. The V and J ends lost 6 bases and 5 bases respectively, with 17 bases between them. CDR3 size: 16 residues. In DNA, the CDR3 is TGTGCCAGCAGAGGGGGGAGGGGACTCAATAATTCACCCCTCCACTTT. It specifies CASRGGRGLNNSPLHF.

The V call is TRBV21-1, the J call TRBJ2-2; no DNA check was done on the table's D call, TRBD1. TRBV21-1 corresponds to a pseudogene. The CDR3 extends over 16 amino acids. The CDR3 is CASSKTRVGGTGELFF. The CDR3 DNA is TGTGCCAGCAGCAAGACGCGTGTAGGGGGCACCGGGGAGCTGTTTTTT.

J is TRBJ2-3 and V is TRBV5-6; maybe TRBD1 (5 bases). The CDR3 sequence is 15 residues long. The V end lost 4 bases, the J end lost 5 bases, and 17 bases lay between the germline ends. Germline CDR1 SGHDT, CDR2 YYEEEE. The CDR3 sequence is CASSRDRFSGDTQYF. CDR3 nucleotide sequence: TGTGCCAGCAGCCGAGACAGATTCTCCGGAGATACGCAGTATTTT.

This sequence joins TRBV30 and TRBJ1-5; no clear D gene. V was trimmed by 2 bases and J by 3 bases, leaving 8 bases between them. The CDR3 is 13 amino acids. Germline V CDR1 and CDR2: GTSNPN, SVGIG (reference sequence). CDR3 sequence (DNA): TGTGCCTGGAGTTTCACCTACAATCAGCCCCAGCATTTT. Protein product: CAWSFTYNQPQHF.